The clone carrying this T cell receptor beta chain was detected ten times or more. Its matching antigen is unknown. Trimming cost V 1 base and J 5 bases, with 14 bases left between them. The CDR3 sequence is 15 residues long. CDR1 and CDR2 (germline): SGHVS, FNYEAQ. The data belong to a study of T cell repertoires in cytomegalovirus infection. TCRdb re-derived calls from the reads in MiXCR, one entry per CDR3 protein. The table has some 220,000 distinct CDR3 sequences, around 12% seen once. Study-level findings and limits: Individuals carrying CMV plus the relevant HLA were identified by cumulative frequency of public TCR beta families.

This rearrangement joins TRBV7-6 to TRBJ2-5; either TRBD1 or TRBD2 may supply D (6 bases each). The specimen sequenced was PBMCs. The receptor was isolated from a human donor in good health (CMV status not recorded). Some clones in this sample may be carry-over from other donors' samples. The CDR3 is CASSLGGAGTETQYF. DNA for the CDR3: TGTGCCAGCAGCTTAGGGGGGGCCGGCACTGAGACCCAGTACTTC.